The 25 T cell receptor beta chains reported below all come from one sample, sequenced in a study of blood T cell repertoires in COVID-19. The protocol was immunoSEQ multiplex PCR, while the TCRdb copy is restricted to in-frame clones and leaves out a portion. The table includes roughly 180,000 clones, about 80% detected once. The specimen was peripheral blood. These receptor sequences come from a human donor in a cohort sampled during active COVID-19.

A few counts support this clone. V gene TRBV7-9 combines with J gene TRBJ1-6; 9 bases fit TRBD1. CDR3 length: 15 residues. The junction had 8 bases not matched to a gene; V was cut back by 4 bases and J by 10 bases. Germline CDR1 reads SEHNR; CDR2 reads FQNEAQ (reference sequence). The CDR3 spells CASSSYRGRWSPLHF. In DNA form, the CDR3 reads TGTGCCAGCAGCTCCTACAGGGGGCGCTGGTCACCCCTCCACTTT. The complete variable domain, with remaining parts taken from reference TRBV7-9 and TRBJ1-6, reads DTGVSQNPRHKITKRGQNVTFRCDPISEHNRLYWYRQTLGQGPEFLTYFQNEAQLEKSRLLSDRFSAERPKGSFSTLEIQRTEQGDSAMYLCASSSYRGRWSPLHFGNGTRLTVT.

V and J are TRBV12-3 or TRBV12-4 and TRBJ1-2; 7 bases map to TRBD1. The CDR3 totals 13 residues. The ends lost 5 bases at V and 4 bases at J; junction bases unmatched: 4. This chain's CDR3 is CASSARTGYGYTF. The CDR3 bases are TGTGCCAGCAGTGCTCGGACAGGCTATGGCTACACCTTC.

The rearrangement links TRBV7-9 to TRBJ2-1; D is uncertain. This CDR3 is 11 amino acids long. V lost 5 bases to trimming and J lost 8 bases, with 7 bases between them. CDR1 and CDR2 (germline): SEHNR, FQNEAQ (reference sequence). In nucleotides, the CDR3 is TGTGCCAGCAGCATCCAGTATGAGCAGTTCTTC. It translates to CASSIQYEQFF. The entire variable domain, with the rest obtained from reference TRBV7-9 and TRBJ2-1, is as follows: DTGVSQNPRHKITKRGQNVTFRCDPISEHNRLYWYRQTLGQGPEFLTYFQNEAQLEKSRLLSDRFSAERPKGSFSTLEIQRTEQGDSAMYLCASSIQYEQFFGPGTRLTVL.

This clone was picked up one time. The chain uses TRBV2 and TRBJ2-5; TRBD2 aligns across 8 bases. The V and J ends lost 6 bases and 2 bases, in that order; junction bases with no gene match: 5. The CDR3 has 14 amino acids. Germline lookup yields CDR1 SNHLY and CDR2 FYNNEI. CDR3 sequence (DNA): TGTGCCAGCAGGGGGACTAGGCATCAAGAGACCCAGTACTTC. Protein product: CASRGTRHQETQYF.

The chain couples TRBV13 to TRBJ2-7, with D possibly being TRBD2 (5 bases). Germline V CDR1 and CDR2: PRHDT, FYEKMQ (reference sequence). The CDR3 is 12 amino acids. Trimming pared 3 bases from V and 3 bases from J, leaving 6 bases between. The CDR3 protein is CASSLGSYEQYF. Here the CDR3 DNA reads TGTGCCAGCAGCTTGGGGAGCTACGAGCAGTACTTC.

The chain recombines TRBV6-1 with TRBJ1-2; D remains unclear. This CDR3 is built from 15 residues. The germline V and J ends were trimmed by 2 bases and 2 bases, with 12 bases remaining between them. Germline CDR1 is MNHNS and CDR2 is SASEGT. The CDR3 protein is CASSEFGVGNYGYTF. Written as DNA, the CDR3 is TGTGCCAGCAGTGAATTTGGAGTCGGGAACTATGGCTACACCTTC.

J is TRBJ2-7 and V is TRBV4-1, with 11 bases that match TRBD1. The CDR3 sequence is 17 residues long. After removal of 0 bases from V and 4 bases from J, the junction contained 8 bases not matched to a gene. The V gene's germline CDR1 is MGHRA and CDR2 YSYEKL. The CDR3 reads CASSQDQGTGGIYEQYF. DNA for the CDR3: TGCGCCAGCAGCCAAGATCAAGGGACAGGGGGAATTTACGAGCAGTACTTC.

This sequence joins TRBV19 and TRBJ1-1; 7 bases are a match to TRBD1. With 8 bases clipped from V and 11 bases from J, the junction kept 5 bases outside the gene matches. This CDR3 comprises 10 residues. The germline V gene has CDR1 LNHDA and CDR2 SQIVND (reference sequence). CDR3 in amino acids: CASGTVRAFF. The CDR3 DNA sequence: TGTGCCAGTGGGACAGTACGGGCTTTCTTT.

The V and J genes are TRBV5-8 and TRBJ2-7; D is perhaps TRBD1 (5 bases). This CDR3 spans 15 amino acids. V was cut by 4 bases and J by 4 bases, with 18 bases left in between. The germline gives CDR1 SGHTS, CDR2 YDEGEE. This chain's CDR3 is CASSRTPGNRYEQYF. DNA for the CDR3: TGTGCCAGCAGCCGGACGCCAGGGAATCGGTACGAGCAGTACTTC.

The V and J genes are TRBV5-4 and TRBJ2-3; D uncertain. Germline assignment: CDR1 SGHNT and CDR2 YYREEE (reference sequence). CDR3 length: 16 amino acids. Trimming pared 4 bases from V and 1 base from J, leaving 16 bases between. DNA for the CDR3: TGTGCCAGCAGCCTTAACCTGCCCCGGGGCACAGATACGCAGTATTTT. This codes for CASSLNLPRGTDTQYF.

The gene calls are TRBV9 and TRBJ2-1; D possibly corresponds to TRBD2 (6 bases). Trimming shortened V by 0 bases and J by 0 bases, and 7 bases separated the two germline ends. CDR3 length: 15 amino acids. The germline V gene has CDR1 SGDLS and CDR2 YYNGEE. DNA for the CDR3: TGTGCCAGCAGCGTAGACGGGGGCTCCTACAATGAGCAGTTCTTC. Translated: CASSVDGGSYNEQFF. Filled out from reference TRBV9 and TRBJ2-1, the complete variable domain reads DSGVTQTPKHLITATGQRVTLRCSPRSGDLSVYWYQQSLDQGLQFLIQYYNGEERAKGNILERFSAQQFPDLHSELNLSSLELGDSALYFCASSVDGGSYNEQFFGPGTRLTVL.

This clone was counted a few times. Other DNA sequences in this sample translate to the same CDR3. This chain joins TRBV11-3 and TRBJ1-1; D not certain. Germline lookup yields CDR1 SGHNT and CDR2 YENEEA. CDR3 length: 13 amino acids. Trimming took off 1 base at V and 1 base at J, with 4 bases between the two ends. CDR3 protein: CASSLGQNTEAFF. CDR3 sequence (DNA): TGTGCCAGCAGCTTAGGACAGAACACTGAAGCTTTCTTT.

This chain links TRBV6-2 or TRBV6-3 with TRBJ1-5; 10 bases line up with TRBD1. The germline gives CDR1 MNHEY, CDR2 SVGEGT. The CDR3 runs 18 residues. With 2 bases clipped from V and 5 bases from J, the junction kept 12 bases outside the gene matches. The CDR3 DNA is TGTGCCAGCAGTTACGCCGCCGGGACAGGGGAATGGGATCAGCCCCAGCATTTT. Translation gives CASSYAAGTGEWDQPQHF.

The chain uses TRBV4-1 and TRBJ2-6; weak D call: TRBD2 (6 bases). Germline values: CDR1 MGHRA, CDR2 YSYEKL. V was cut by 0 bases and J by 2 bases, with 8 bases left in between. This CDR3 contains 16 residues. As DNA, the CDR3 is TGCGCCAGCAGCCAAGAACGGGGGACTGGGGCCAACGTCCTGACTTTC. This encodes CASSQERGTGANVLTF.

The chain recombines TRBV10-3 with TRBJ2-7; maybe TRBD1 (5 bases). With 0 bases removed from V and 2 bases from J, the gap between germline ends came to 11 bases. The CDR3 length is 15 residues. Germline values: CDR1 ENHRY, CDR2 SYGVKD. The CDR3 loop is CAISESGEAPYEQYF. The CDR3 DNA reads TGTGCCATCAGTGAGTCAGGGGAAGCCCCCTACGAGCAGTACTTC.

The chain links TRBV6-5 to TRBJ2-7, with D uncertain. The CDR3 has 16 residues. Trimming cost V 0 bases and J 0 bases, with 12 bases left between them. Germline lookup yields CDR1 MNHEY and CDR2 SVGAGI. The CDR3 region has the DNA TGTGCCAGCAGTTACTCTAAGGTAGCCCTCTCCTACGAGCAGTACTTC. This encodes CASSYSKVALSYEQYF.

The rearrangement joins TRBV5-4 to TRBJ2-7, with TRBD1 matching over 8 bases. The CDR3 has 14 amino acids. The junction had 3 bases not matched to a gene; V was cut back by 2 bases and J by 2 bases. From germline, CDR1 is SGHNT and CDR2 YYREEE (reference sequence). CDR3 protein: CASSFSTGAYEQYF. For the CDR3, the DNA is TGTGCCAGCAGCTTCTCGACAGGGGCCTACGAGCAGTACTTC.

The chain employs TRBV24-1 and TRBJ2-4, with 7 nucleotides matching TRBD1. The junction had 13 bases not matched to a gene; V was cut back by 3 bases and J by 0 bases. The CDR3 contains 19 residues. Germline V gene sequence: CDR1 KGHDR, CDR2 SFDVKD. CDR3 sequence: CATSDPRGTERLAKNIQYF. The CDR3 nucleotides are TGTGCCACCAGTGATCCCAGGGGGACAGAGAGATTAGCCAAAAACATTCAGTACTTC.

The gene calls are TRBV6-1 and TRBJ1-2; 12 nucleotides match TRBD1. The junction had 17 bases not matched to a gene; V was cut back by 1 base and J by 8 bases. Germline-derived CDR1 and CDR2 are MNHNS and SASEGT. CDR3 length: 19 residues. As DNA, the CDR3 is TGTGCCAGCAGTGAAGTGGGACAGGGGGCACCGGTTTCCAGGAGAGGCTACACCTTC. Translation gives CASSEVGQGAPVSRRGYTF.

CDR3 sequence reads: CASSETGGQETQYF. CDR3 in DNA: TGTGCCAGCAGCGAGACGGGGGGACAAGAGACCCAGTACTTC. The gene calls are TRBV7-9 and TRBJ2-5; 7 nucleotides align to TRBD2. After removal of 5 bases from V and 2 bases from J, the junction contained 5 bases not matched to a gene. This CDR3 contains 14 residues. Germline V CDR1 and CDR2: SEHNR, FQNEAQ (reference sequence).

A remark on this clone: A junction boundary mismatches the germline segment, possibly from a read error. This chain uses TRBV6-5 with TRBJ1-2; D unclear. This CDR3 region has 12 residues. The germline CDR1 and CDR2 sequences are MNHEY and SVGAGI. The CDR3 sequence: CASSYSLGDRAF. The CDR3 DNA follows: TGTGCCAGCAGTTACTCCCTCGGGGATAGGGCCTTC.

The rearrangement links TRBV24-1 to TRBJ1-1; D gene uncertain. V was clipped by 1 base and J by 8 bases, with 4 bases between them. Germline values: CDR1 KGHDR, CDR2 SFDVKD. This CDR3 spans 11 amino acids. The CDR3 bases are TGTGCCACCAGTGATTTTCGGGAAGCTTTCTTT. This gives the protein CATSDFREAFF.

This clone was seen more than once but under ten times. The chain uses TRBV24-1 and TRBJ1-2; tentatively, D is TRBD1 (6 bases). Germline V gene lookup returns CDR1 KGHDR and CDR2 SFDVKD. The CDR3 has 13 residues. V was pared by 7 bases and J by 2 bases, with 10 bases between. CDR3 sequence: CATSQGNNYGYTF. For the CDR3, the DNA is TGTGCCACCAGCCAGGGGAACAACTATGGCTACACCTTC.

The chain has TRBV19 and TRBJ1-1, with TRBD1 identical over 8 bases. The length of the CDR3 is 14 residues. The trim removed 5 bases at V and 3 bases at J, leaving 5 bases unmatched. Germline V gives CDR1 LNHDA, CDR2 SQIVND (reference sequence). CDR3 nucleotide sequence: TGTGCCAGTAGTTTCGACAGGGGCTACACTGAAGCTTTCTTT. It specifies CASSFDRGYTEAFF.

The V and J genes are TRBV11-2 and TRBJ2-1; TRBD2 agrees at 8 bases. Germline V gives CDR1 SGHAT, CDR2 FQNNGV. The V and J ends lost 4 bases and 8 bases, in that order; junction bases with no gene match: 7. The CDR3 loop spans 14 amino acids. The DNA for the CDR3 is TGTGCCAGCAGCTCCGGGGGGGTTCTGGATGAGCAGTTCTTC. Its protein is CASSSGGVLDEQFF.